This T cell receptor (beta chain) was identified in a study of patients and donors after allogeneic stem cell transplantation. V was trimmed by 1 base and J by 7 bases, leaving 11 bases between them. Germline lookup yields CDR1 LGHNA and CDR2 YNFKEQ. This CDR3 comprises 14 residues. TCRdb recomputed calls from the RT-PCR reads with MiXCR, one row per CDR3 protein. There are about a million distinct CDR3 sequences in the sample; about a sixth occur only once, and 5% to 7.5% lies in the top ten. This clonotype was recorded a few times. The J gene is TRBJ1-5, the V gene TRBV4-2; D gene uncertain. Sequencing was carried out using blood, either unsorted or a sorted T cell fraction (not recorded which). This clonotype originated in a human donor who was either an allogeneic HSCT recipient or a stem cell or donor lymphocyte infusion donor (not recorded which). It is not recorded whose cells these are; they may come from a transplant donor. The CDR3 here is CASSQGAASQPQHF. DNA of the CDR3: TGTGCCAGCAGCCAAGGGGCAGCGAGCCAGCCCCAGCATTTT.